This T cell receptor beta chain appears in the sequencing data of a study of T-cell memory formation after mild COVID-19. TCRdb itself ran the 5' RACE reads through MiXCR, one entry per CDR3 protein. In the table there are roughly 120,000 distinct CDR3 sequences, 22% of which are singletons. Study-level findings and limits: While clones contracting from day 15 to 85 were balanced between CD4 and CD8, later expanders leaned CD4+. Memory sampled before infection contained some responding clones, suggesting cross-reactive memory joined.

Looked up from germline, CDR1 is MGHDK and CDR2 is SYGVNS. The CDR3 is 14 amino acids. V gave up 7 bases and J gave up 1 base, with 13 bases separating them. This clonotype showed up just a few times. Its antigen is unknown. The V call is TRBV25-1, the J call TRBJ1-1; D is possibly TRBD1 (5 bases). This TCR derives from a man between 18 and 29 years old who had mild COVID-19 (a few samples of this study predate the infection). Cell type and time point are not known. Input material: PBMCs or a T cell subset sorted from them (not recorded which). This CDR3 is CASTSTGGNTEAFF. The CDR3 DNA reads TGTGCCAGCACCTCTACCGGGGGGAACACTGAAGCTTTCTTT.